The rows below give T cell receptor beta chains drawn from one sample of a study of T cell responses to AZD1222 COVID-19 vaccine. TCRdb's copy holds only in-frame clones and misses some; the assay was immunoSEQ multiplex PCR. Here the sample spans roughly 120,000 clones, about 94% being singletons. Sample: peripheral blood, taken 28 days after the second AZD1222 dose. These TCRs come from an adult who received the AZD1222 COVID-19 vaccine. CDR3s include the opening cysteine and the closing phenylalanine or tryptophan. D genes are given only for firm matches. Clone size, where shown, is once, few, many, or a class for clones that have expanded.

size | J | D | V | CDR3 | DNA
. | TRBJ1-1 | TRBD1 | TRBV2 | CASRTAGTANTEAFF | TGTGCCAGCAGAACTGCCGGGACAGCGAACACTGAAGCTTTCTTT
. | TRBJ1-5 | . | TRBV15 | CATSRERNQPQHF | TGTGCCACCAGTCGGGAACGAAATCAGCCCCAGCATTTT
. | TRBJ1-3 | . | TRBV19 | CASMSNAGPGAGNTIYF | TGTGCCAGTATGTCGAATGCGGGTCCGGGTGCTGGAAACACCATATATTTT
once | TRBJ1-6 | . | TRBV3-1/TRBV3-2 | CASSPTEDSPLHF | TGTGCCAGCAGCCCCACGGAGGATTCACCCCTCCACTTT
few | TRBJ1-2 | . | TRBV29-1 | CSVADFYGYTF | TGCAGCGTTGCCGACTTTTATGGCTACACCTTC
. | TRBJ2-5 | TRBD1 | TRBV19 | CASSKAGTGGETQYF | TGTGCCAGTAGTAAAGCCGGGACAGGGGGAGAGACCCAGTACTTC
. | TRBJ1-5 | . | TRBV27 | CASSLLGDQPQHF | TGTGCCAGCAGTTTACTGGGGGATCAGCCCCAGCATTTT
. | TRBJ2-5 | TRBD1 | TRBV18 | CASSPAWTGGETQYF | TGTGCCAGCTCACCAGCCTGGACAGGGGGCGAGACCCAGTACTTC
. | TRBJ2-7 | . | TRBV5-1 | CASSLGTADEQYF | TGCGCCAGCAGCTTGGGGACTGCCGACGAGCAGTACTTC
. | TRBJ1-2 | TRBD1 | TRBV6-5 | CASRNRGLRGYTF | TGTGCCAGCCGGAACAGGGGACTACGAGGCTACACCTTC
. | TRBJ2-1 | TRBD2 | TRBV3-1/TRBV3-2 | CASSRPSGGGGEQFF | TGTGCCAGCAGCCGCCCTAGCGGGGGTGGTGGTGAGCAGTTCTTC
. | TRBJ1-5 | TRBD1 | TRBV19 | CASSSTGGNQPQHF | TGTGCCAGTAGCTCCACAGGGGGGAATCAGCCCCAGCATTTT
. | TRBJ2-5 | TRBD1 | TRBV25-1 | CASTGTGQGAGETQYF | TGTGCCAGCACAGGGACTGGACAGGGTGCCGGAGAGACCCAGTACTTC
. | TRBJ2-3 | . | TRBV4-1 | CASSLLLRPGSTDTQYF | TGCGCCAGCAGCCTCTTATTGCGTCCAGGGTCAACGGATACGCAGTATTTT
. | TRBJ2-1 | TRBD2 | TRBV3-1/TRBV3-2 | CASSQFTSGTRGNEQFF | TGTGCCAGCAGCCAATTTACTAGCGGGACTAGAGGGAATGAGCAGTTCTTC
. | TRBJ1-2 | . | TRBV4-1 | CASSPLASFYGYTF | TGCGCCAGCAGCCCCCTGGCCTCTTTCTATGGCTACACCTTC
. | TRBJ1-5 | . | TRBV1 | CTSSQDIGISNQPQHF | TGCACCAGCAGCCAAGACATTGGAATTAGCAATCAGCCCCAGCATTTT
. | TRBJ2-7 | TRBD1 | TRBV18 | CASSSTGGHEQYF | TGTGCCAGCTCGTCGACAGGGGGCCACGAGCAGTACTTC
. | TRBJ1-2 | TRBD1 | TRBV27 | CASSSPLQGGDYGYTF | TGTGCCAGCAGTTCGCCCTTACAGGGGGGGGACTATGGCTACACCTTC
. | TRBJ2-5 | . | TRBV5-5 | CASSLPLGIGGETQYF | TGTGCCAGCAGCTTGCCCCTTGGGATCGGGGGCGAGACCCAGTACTTC
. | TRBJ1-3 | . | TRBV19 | CASSLLGTAGNTIYF | TGTGCCAGTAGTTTATTGGGAACCGCTGGAAACACCATATATTTT
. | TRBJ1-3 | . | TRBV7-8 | CASSLMGQDLRSGNTIYF | TGTGCCAGCAGCCTAATGGGCCAGGACCTTCGCTCTGGAAACACCATATATTTT
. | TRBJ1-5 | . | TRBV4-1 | CASSQDTSGNQPQHF | TGCGCCAGCAGCCAAGATACTTCGGGCAATCAGCCCCAGCATTTT
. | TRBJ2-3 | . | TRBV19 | CASSIRQGTTDTQYF | TGTGCCAGTAGTATACGGCAGGGGACCACAGATACGCAGTATTTT
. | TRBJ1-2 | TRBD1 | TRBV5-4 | CASSPDRDRYGYTF | TGTGCCAGCAGCCCCGACAGGGATCGGTATGGCTACACCTTC
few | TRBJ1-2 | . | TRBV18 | CASSIFADRGLLANYGYTF | TGTGCCAGCTCTATTTTTGCGGACCGGGGCCTCCTCGCTAACTATGGCTACACCTTC
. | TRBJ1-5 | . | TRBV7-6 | CASSLVGGSNQPQHF | TGTGCCAGCAGCTTAGTAGGCGGAAGCAATCAGCCCCAGCATTTT
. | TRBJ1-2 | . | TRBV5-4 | CASSFLGRGPYGYTF | TGTGCCAGCAGCTTCCTGGGTCGGGGGCCCTATGGCTACACCTTC
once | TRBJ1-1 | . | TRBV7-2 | CASSNSRVTEAFF | TGTGCCAGCAGTAACTCGCGGGTTACTGAAGCTTTCTTT
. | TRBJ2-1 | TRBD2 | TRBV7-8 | CASSRSGMPSNEQFF | TGTGCCAGCAGCCGTAGCGGGATGCCCTCCAATGAGCAGTTCTTC
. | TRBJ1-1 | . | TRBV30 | CAWSVLRGFLAFF | TGTGCCTGGAGTGTACTGAGGGGGTTTTTAGCTTTCTTT
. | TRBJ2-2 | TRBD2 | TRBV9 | CASSVLLAGPNTGELFF | TGTGCCAGCAGCGTTTTACTAGCGGGGCCGAACACCGGGGAGCTGTTTTTT